Listed below are T cell receptor beta chains from one sample, sequenced in a study of cytomegalovirus exposure and HLA in healthy donors. The protocol was immunoSEQ multiplex PCR, while the TCRdb copy is restricted to in-frame clones and leaves out a portion. The table has tens of thousands of clones, about 92% seen once. The sample taken for sequencing was PBMCs. These receptors came from a woman aged 18-29 years in good health and CMV-seronegative. CDR3s include the opening cysteine and the closing phenylalanine or tryptophan. D genes are given only for firm matches. Clone size is stated in some rows and not others, as once, few, many or a class when expanded.

v_gene,abundance,d_gene,j_gene,CDR3nt,CDR3aa
TRBV6-5,few,-,TRBJ1-6,TGTGCCAGCAGCCCAGACAGGAATTCACCCCTCCACTTT,CASSPDRNSPLHF
TRBV6-1,-,-,TRBJ2-3,TGTGCCAGCAGCCCGGAGGCGGCCCACACAGATACGCAGTATTTT,CASSPEAAHTDTQYF
TRBV19,-,TRBD2,TRBJ2-2,TGTGCCAGTGAAGGACTAGCGGGAGGGCCCAGCACCGGGGAGCTGTTTTTT,CASEGLAGGPSTGELFF
TRBV4-3,-,-,TRBJ1-4,TGCGCCAGCAGCCCCCGGCAGGCAACTAATGAAAAACTGTTTTTT,CASSPRQATNEKLFF
TRBV2,-,TRBD2,TRBJ2-2,TGTGCCAGCAGTCCCCTAGCGGGAAGGGCTGCCGGGGAGCTGTTTTTT,CASSPLAGRAAGELFF
TRBV6-6,once,TRBD1,TRBJ2-1,TGTGCCAGCAGTAATACAGGGGGCTACAATGAGCAGTTCTTC,CASSNTGGYNEQFF
TRBV19,-,-,TRBJ1-2,TGTGCCAGCTCCTTCGACGGGTTCTATGGCTACACCTTC,CASSFDGFYGYTF
TRBV2,once,TRBD2,TRBJ2-2,TGTGCCAGCAGTGTAGGACTAGCGGGGACCGGGGAGCTGTTTTTT,CASSVGLAGTGELFF
TRBV2,-,-,TRBJ2-1,TGTGCCAGCAAGTCCGGGACTTTTGGAAACAATGAGCAGTTCTTC,CASKSGTFGNNEQFF
TRBV5-4,-,TRBD1,TRBJ2-7,TGTGCCAGCAGCTCGGGACAGGGGGCTTACGAGCAGTACTTC,CASSSGQGAYEQYF
TRBV9,-,-,TRBJ2-5,TGTGCCAGCAGCGTAGCAGTGTTGGAGACCCAGTACTTC,CASSVAVLETQYF
TRBV9,-,-,TRBJ1-1,TGTGCCAGCAGCGTAACCCATCAGGGGAGTGAAGCTTTCTTT,CASSVTHQGSEAFF
TRBV7-3,once,TRBD2,TRBJ2-2,TGTGCCAGCAGCTCCTCCGCTAGCGGGGTCACCGGGGAGCTGTTTTTT,CASSSSASGVTGELFF
TRBV7-2,once,-,TRBJ2-6,TGTGCCAGCAGCTTGCCCGGGATCCGAAAAGGGGCCAACGTCCTGACTTTC,CASSLPGIRKGANVLTF
TRBV29-1,-,TRBD1,TRBJ1-1,TGCAGCGTGGGGACAGTCGGAGCAGGCACTGAAGCTTTCTTT,CSVGTVGAGTEAFF
TRBV11-2,-,TRBD2,TRBJ2-5,TGTGCCAGCAGCTTAGGGACTAGTCCGTTGGAGACCCAGTACTTC,CASSLGTSPLETQYF
TRBV29-1,-,-,TRBJ1-2,TGCAGCGTTGACGTACCCCCAGTAAACTATGGCTACACCTTC,CSVDVPPVNYGYTF
TRBV30,-,-,TRBJ1-5,TGTGCCTGGAGTCCGCCCGCCGGACAGAGATATCAGCCCCAGCATTTT,CAWSPPAGQRYQPQHF
TRBV30,-,-,TRBJ1-5,TGTGCCTGGAGTATGACCAGGAATAGCAATCAGCCCCAGCATTTT,CAWSMTRNSNQPQHF
TRBV2,few,-,TRBJ1-5,TGTGCCAGCAGTCGGGGGGAAAATCAGCCCCAGCATTTT,CASSRGENQPQHF
TRBV5-6,-,TRBD1,TRBJ1-2,TGTGCCAGCAGCCTGGGACAGTACGCGGGCTACACCTTC,CASSLGQYAGYTF
TRBV28,-,-,TRBJ1-5,TGTGCCAGCAGACAGGGTGCGTTTGGTCAGCCCCAGCATTTT,CASRQGAFGQPQHF
TRBV7-2,-,-,TRBJ1-5,TGTGCCAGCAGCGAAAGAATGCTCAGTCAGCCCCAGCATTTT,CASSERMLSQPQHF
TRBV30,-,-,TRBJ2-3,TGTGCCTGGAGTTACGGGGCCCAGGGGGATACGCAGTATTTT,CAWSYGAQGDTQYF
TRBV27,-,TRBD2,TRBJ2-3,TGTGCCAGCACCCCCTGGGGACTACCATACACAGATACGCAGTATTTT,CASTPWGLPYTDTQYF
TRBV19,-,-,TRBJ1-5,TGTGCCAGTAGCCTAGGCGGTCAGCCCCAGCATTTT,CASSLGGQPQHF
TRBV6-1,-,-,TRBJ1-5,TGTGCCAGCAGCGATCCGACAGCCATAGTTCAGCCCCAGCATTTT,CASSDPTAIVQPQHF
TRBV9,-,-,TRBJ2-5,TGTGCCAGCAGCGTAGGGTGGGGGCCAAAAGAGACCCAGTACTTC,CASSVGWGPKETQYF
TRBV6-6,-,-,TRBJ2-5,TGTGCCAGCAGTACCAGGCCCCCAGAGACCCAGTACTTC,CASSTRPPETQYF
TRBV15,-,TRBD1,TRBJ2-1,TGTGCCACCAGCAGAGAGACAGGGGCCTACAATGAGCAGTTCTTC,CATSRETGAYNEQFF
TRBV18,once,TRBD1,TRBJ1-1,TGTGCCAGCTCAAGTACAGGGGGCCACACTGAAGCTTTCTTT,CASSSTGGHTEAFF
TRBV5-1,-,TRBD2,TRBJ2-1,TGCGCCAGCAGCCCGGTCGGGACTAGCGGGTATCACAATGAGCAGTTCTTC,CASSPVGTSGYHNEQFF
TRBV5-5,-,TRBD1,TRBJ2-7,TGTGCCAGCAGCTTCGGACAGGGTTCCGAGCAGTACTTC,CASSFGQGSEQYF
TRBV7-2,-,TRBD1,TRBJ1-2,TGTGCCAGCAGCGAGGACAGGGGGTACTATGGCTACACCTTC,CASSEDRGYYGYTF
TRBV20-1,-,-,TRBJ2-3,TGCAGCGCAACAGTTACAGATACGCAGTATTTT,CSATVTDTQYF
TRBV30,-,-,TRBJ2-1,TGTGCCTGGAACCGGGACTCATATTACAATGAGCAGTTCTTC,CAWNRDSYYNEQFF
TRBV5-1,-,TRBD1,TRBJ1-1,TGCGCCAGCAGCTTGGCGGGACAGGAAGGTGAAGCTTTCTTT,CASSLAGQEGEAFF
TRBV10-1,once,TRBD1,TRBJ1-3,TGCGCCAGCATTCCCTCTGGGTTAGGGACAGGGGCTGGAAACACCATATATTTT,CASIPSGLGTGAGNTIYF
TRBV6-4,-,TRBD2,TRBJ2-3,TGTGCCAGCAGTGAAGGGACTAGCGGGAGTGCAGATACGCAGTATTTT,CASSEGTSGSADTQYF
TRBV7-9,-,-,TRBJ1-3,TGTGCCAGTGGACAGTTGCCCTCTGGAAACACCATATATTTT,CASGQLPSGNTIYF